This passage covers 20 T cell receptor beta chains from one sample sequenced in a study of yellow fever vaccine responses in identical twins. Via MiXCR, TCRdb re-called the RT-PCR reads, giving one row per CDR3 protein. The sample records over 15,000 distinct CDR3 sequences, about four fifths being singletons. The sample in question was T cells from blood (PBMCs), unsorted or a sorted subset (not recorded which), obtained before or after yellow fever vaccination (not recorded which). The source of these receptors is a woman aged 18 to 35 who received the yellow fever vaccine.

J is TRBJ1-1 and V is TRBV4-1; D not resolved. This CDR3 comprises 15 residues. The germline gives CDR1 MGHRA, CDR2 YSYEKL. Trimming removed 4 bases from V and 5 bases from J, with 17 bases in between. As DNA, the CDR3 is TGCGCCAGCAGCCCTTCTCTAACCCCGGATACTGAAGCTTTCTTT. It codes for CASSPSLTPDTEAFF.

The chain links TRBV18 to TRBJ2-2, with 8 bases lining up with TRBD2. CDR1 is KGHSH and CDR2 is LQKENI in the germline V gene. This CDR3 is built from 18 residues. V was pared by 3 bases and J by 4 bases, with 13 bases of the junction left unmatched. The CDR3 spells CASSPIRPGLASTGELFF. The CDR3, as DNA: TGTGCCAGCTCACCTATCCGGCCCGGACTAGCCTCCACCGGGGAGCTGTTTTTT.

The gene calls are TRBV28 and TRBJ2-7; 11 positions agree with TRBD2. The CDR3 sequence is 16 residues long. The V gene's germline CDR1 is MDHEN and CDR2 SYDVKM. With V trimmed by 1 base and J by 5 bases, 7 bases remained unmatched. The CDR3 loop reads CASSLLIAGGPHEQYF. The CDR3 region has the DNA TGTGCCAGCAGTTTATTGATAGCGGGAGGGCCCCACGAGCAGTACTTC.

CDR3 DNA: TGTGCCAGCAGCCAACAGTTAGGGACACCCCTCCACTTT. This sequence encodes CASSQQLGTPLHF. The chain employs TRBV4-2 and TRBJ1-6; no reliable D call. This CDR3 region has 13 residues. From germline, CDR1 is LGHNA and CDR2 YNFKEQ. Trimming pared 2 bases from V and 11 bases from J, leaving 10 bases between.

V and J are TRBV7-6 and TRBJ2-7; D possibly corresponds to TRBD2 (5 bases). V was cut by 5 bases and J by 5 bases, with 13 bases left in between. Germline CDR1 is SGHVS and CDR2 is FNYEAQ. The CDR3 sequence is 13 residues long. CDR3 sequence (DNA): TGTGCCAGCAGCCTAGAAATCGGGGACGAGCAGTACTTC. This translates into CASSLEIGDEQYF.

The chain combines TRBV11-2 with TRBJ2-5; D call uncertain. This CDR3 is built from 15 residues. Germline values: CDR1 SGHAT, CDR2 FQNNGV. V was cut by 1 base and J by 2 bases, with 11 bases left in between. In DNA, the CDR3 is TGTGCCAGCAGCTTAGTGGGCAGTCTTCAAGAGACCCAGTACTTC. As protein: CASSLVGSLQETQYF.

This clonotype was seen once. Written as DNA, the CDR3 is TGTGCCAGCAGCTTAGCCGGGACTCAAAATTCACCCCTCCACTTT. This codes for CASSLAGTQNSPLHF. This chain uses TRBV7-8 with TRBJ1-6, with D possibly TRBD1 on 5 matching bases. Germline CDR1 SGHVS, CDR2 FQNEAQ. Trimming took 0 bases from V and 7 from J, leaving 10 bases between them. The CDR3 has 15 amino acids. Using reference TRBV7-8 and TRBJ1-6 for the parts outside the CDR3, the full variable domain is GAGVSQSPRYKVAKRGQDVALRCDPISGHVSLFWYQQALGQGPEFLTYFQNEAQLDKSGLPSDRFFAERPEGSVSTLKIQRTQQEDSAVYLCASSLAGTQNSPLHFGNGTRLTVT.

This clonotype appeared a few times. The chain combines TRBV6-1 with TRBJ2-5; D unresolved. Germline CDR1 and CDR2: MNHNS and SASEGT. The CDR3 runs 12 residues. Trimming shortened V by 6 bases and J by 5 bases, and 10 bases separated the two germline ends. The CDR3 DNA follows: TGTGCCAGCAGCCAGAGCCTGGAGACCCAGTACTTC. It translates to CASSQSLETQYF.

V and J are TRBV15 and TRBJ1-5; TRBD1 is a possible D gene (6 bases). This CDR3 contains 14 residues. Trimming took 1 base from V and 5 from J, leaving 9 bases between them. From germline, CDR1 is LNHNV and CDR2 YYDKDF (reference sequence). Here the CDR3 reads CATSRAQGYQPQHF. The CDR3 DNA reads TGTGCCACCAGCAGAGCCCAGGGGTATCAGCCCCAGCATTTT.

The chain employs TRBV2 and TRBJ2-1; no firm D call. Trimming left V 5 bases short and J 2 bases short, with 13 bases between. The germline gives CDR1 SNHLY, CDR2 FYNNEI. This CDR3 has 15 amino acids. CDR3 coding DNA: TGTGCCAGCAGTCCTGGGCACTCCACCTACAATGAGCAGTTCTTC. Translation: CASSPGHSTYNEQFF.

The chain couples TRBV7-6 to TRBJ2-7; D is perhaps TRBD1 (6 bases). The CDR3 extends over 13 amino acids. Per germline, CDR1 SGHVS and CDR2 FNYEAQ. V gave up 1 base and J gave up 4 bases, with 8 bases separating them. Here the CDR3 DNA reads TGTGCCAGCAGCTTAGAGACAGGTTACGAGCAGTACTTC. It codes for CASSLETGYEQYF. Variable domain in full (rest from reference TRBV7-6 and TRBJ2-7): GAGVSQSPRYKVTKRGQDVALRCDPISGHVSLYWYRQALGQGPEFLTYFNYEAQQDKSGLPNDRFSAERPEGSISTLTIQRTEQRDSAMYRCASSLETGYEQYFGPGTRLTVT.

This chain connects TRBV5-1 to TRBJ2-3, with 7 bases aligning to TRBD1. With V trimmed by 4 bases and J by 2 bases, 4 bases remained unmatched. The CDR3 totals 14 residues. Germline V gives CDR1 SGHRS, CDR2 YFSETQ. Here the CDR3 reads CASSPTGHTDTQYF. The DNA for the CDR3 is TGCGCCAGCAGCCCGACAGGGCACACAGATACGCAGTATTTT.

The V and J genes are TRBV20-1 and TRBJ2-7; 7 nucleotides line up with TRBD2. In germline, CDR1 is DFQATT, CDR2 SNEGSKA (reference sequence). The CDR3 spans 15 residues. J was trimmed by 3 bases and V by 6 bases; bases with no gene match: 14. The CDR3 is CSAQSGDLDHYEQYF. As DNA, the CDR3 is TGCAGTGCCCAAAGCGGGGACCTAGACCACTACGAGCAGTACTTC.

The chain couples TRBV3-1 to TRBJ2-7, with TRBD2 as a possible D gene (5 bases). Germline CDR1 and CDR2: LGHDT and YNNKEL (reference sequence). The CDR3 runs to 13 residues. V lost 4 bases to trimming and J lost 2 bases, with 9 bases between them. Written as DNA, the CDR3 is TGTGCCAGCAGCCGCCGGGGAACCTACGAGCAGTACTTC. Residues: CASSRRGTYEQYF.

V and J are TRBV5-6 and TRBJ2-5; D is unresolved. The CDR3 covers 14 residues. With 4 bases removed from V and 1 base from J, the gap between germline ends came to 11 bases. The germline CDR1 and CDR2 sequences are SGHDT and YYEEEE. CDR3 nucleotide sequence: TGTGCCAGCAGCAGATTCGAATTCCAAGAGACCCAGTACTTC. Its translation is CASSRFEFQETQYF.

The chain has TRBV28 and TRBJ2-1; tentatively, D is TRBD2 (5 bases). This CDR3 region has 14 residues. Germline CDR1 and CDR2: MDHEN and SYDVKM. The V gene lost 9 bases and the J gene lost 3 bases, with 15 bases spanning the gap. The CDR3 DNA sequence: TGTGCCAGTGGAGGACCCGCCAACTACAATGAGCAGTTCTTC. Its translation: CASGGPANYNEQFF. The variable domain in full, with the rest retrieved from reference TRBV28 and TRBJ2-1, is DVKVTQSSRYLVKRTGEKVFLECVQDMDHENMFWYRQDPGLGLRLIYFSYDVKMKEKGDIPEGYSVSREKKERFSLILESASTNQTSMYLCASGGPANYNEQFFGPGTRLTVL.

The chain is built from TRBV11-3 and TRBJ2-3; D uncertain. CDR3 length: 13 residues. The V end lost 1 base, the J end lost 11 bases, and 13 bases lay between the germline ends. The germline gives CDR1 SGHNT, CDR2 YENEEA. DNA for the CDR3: TGTGCCAGCAGCTTAGTGTCCGAGTTCATGCAGTATTTT. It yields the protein CASSLVSEFMQYF.

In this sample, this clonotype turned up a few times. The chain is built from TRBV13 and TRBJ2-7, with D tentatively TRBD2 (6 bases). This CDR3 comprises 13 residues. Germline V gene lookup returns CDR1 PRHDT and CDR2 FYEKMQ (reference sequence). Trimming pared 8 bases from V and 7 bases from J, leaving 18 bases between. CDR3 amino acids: CASLTSSVGEQYF. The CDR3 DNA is TGTGCCAGCTTAACTAGCTCCGTGGGTGAGCAGTACTTC.

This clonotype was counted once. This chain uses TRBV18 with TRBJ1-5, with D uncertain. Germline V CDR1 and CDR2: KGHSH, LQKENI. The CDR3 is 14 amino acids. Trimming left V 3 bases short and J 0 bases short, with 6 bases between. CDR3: CASSPGHSNQPQHF. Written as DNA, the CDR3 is TGTGCCAGCTCACCGGGCCATAGCAATCAGCCCCAGCATTTT.

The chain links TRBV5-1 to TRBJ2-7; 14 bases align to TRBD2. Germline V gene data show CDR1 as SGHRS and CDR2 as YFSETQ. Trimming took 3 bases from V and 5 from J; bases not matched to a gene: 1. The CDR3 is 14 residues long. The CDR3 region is CASSSGLAGDEQYF. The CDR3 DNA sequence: TGCGCCAGCAGCTCGGGACTAGCGGGAGACGAGCAGTACTTC.